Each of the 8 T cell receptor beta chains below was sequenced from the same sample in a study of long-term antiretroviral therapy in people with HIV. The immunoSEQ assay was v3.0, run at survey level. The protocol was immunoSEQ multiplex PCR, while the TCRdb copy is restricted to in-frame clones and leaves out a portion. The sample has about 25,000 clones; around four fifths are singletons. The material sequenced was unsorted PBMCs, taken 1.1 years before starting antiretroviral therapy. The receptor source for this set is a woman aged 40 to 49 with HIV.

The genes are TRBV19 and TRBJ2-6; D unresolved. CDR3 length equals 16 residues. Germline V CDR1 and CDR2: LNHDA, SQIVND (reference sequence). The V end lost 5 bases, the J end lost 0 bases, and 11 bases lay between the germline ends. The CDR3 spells CASSSGLGSGANVLTF. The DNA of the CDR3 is TGTGCCAGTAGTTCAGGATTGGGCTCTGGGGCCAACGTCCTGACTTTC.

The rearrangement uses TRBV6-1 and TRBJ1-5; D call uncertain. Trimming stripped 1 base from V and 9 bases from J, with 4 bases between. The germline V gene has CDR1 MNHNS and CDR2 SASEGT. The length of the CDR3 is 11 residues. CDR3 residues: CASSEGRPQHF. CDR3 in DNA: TGTGCCAGCAGTGAAGGGAGGCCCCAGCATTTT.

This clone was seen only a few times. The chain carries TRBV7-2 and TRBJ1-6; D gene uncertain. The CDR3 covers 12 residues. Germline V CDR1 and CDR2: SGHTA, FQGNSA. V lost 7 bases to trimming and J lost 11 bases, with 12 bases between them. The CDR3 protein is CASTPGPAPLHF. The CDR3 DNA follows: TGTGCCAGCACCCCGGGCCCGGCACCCCTCCACTTT.

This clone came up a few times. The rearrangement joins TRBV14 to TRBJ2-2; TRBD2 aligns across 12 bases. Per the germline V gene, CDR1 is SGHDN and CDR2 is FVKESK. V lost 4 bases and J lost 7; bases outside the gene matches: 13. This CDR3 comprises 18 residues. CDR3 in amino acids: CASSRSRLAGGPIGELFF. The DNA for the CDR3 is TGTGCCAGCAGCCGAAGCCGCCTAGCGGGAGGGCCTATCGGGGAGCTGTTTTTT.

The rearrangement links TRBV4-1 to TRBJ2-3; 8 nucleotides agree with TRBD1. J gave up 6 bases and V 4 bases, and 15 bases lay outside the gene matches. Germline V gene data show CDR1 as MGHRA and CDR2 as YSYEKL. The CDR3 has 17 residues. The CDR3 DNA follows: TGCGCCAGCAGCCTGACAGGACAGGGATTCTTGGAGGATACGCAGTATTTT. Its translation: CASSLTGQGFLEDTQYF.

This CDR3 reads CASGPRDSSQTDTQYF. The CDR3, as DNA: TGTGCTAGTGGCCCCCGTGACTCTTCGCAGACAGATACGCAGTATTTT. The V call is TRBV12-5, the J call TRBJ2-3; D unresolved. Germline values: CDR1 LGHNT, CDR2 FRNRAP. With 6 bases removed from V and 3 bases from J, the gap between germline ends came to 19 bases. CDR3 length: 16 amino acids.

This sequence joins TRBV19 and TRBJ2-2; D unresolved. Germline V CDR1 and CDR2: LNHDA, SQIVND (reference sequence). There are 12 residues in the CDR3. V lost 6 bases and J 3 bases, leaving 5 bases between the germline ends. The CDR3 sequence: CASRYHTGELFF. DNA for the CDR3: TGTGCCAGTAGGTACCACACCGGGGAGCTGTTTTTT.

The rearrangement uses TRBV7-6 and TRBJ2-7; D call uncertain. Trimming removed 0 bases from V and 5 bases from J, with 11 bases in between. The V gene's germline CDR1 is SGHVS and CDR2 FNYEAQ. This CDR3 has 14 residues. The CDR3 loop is CASSLAGSLDEQYF. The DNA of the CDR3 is TGTGCCAGCAGCTTAGCAGGGTCTCTCGACGAGCAGTACTTC.